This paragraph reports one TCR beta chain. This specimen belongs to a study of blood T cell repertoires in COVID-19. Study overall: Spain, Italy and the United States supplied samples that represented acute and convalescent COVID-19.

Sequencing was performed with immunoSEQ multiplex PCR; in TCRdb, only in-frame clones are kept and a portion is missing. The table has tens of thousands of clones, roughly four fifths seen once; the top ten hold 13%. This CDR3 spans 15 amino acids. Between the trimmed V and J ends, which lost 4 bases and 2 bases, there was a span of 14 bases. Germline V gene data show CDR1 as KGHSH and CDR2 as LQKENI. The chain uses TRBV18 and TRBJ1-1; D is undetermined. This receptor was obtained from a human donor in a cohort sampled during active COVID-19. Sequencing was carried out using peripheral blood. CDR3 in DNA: TGTGCCAGCTCACTGCGGGAGAGGAAAAACACTGAAGCTTTCTTT. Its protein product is CASSLRERKNTEAFF.